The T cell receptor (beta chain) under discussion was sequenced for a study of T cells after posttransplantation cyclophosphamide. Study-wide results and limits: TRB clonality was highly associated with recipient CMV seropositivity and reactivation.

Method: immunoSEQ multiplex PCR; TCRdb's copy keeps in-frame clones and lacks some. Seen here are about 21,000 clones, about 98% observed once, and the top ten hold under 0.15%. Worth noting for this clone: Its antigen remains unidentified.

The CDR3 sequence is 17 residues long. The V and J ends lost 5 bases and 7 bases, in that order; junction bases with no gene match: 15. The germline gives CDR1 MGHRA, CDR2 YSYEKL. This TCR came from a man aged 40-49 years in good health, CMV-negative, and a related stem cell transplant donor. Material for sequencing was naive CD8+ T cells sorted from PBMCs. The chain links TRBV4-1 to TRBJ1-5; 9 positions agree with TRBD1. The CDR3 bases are TGCGCCAGCAGCATGCGCCGGGACAGGGAGGCGGGACAGCCCCAGCATTTT. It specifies CASSMRRDREAGQPQHF.